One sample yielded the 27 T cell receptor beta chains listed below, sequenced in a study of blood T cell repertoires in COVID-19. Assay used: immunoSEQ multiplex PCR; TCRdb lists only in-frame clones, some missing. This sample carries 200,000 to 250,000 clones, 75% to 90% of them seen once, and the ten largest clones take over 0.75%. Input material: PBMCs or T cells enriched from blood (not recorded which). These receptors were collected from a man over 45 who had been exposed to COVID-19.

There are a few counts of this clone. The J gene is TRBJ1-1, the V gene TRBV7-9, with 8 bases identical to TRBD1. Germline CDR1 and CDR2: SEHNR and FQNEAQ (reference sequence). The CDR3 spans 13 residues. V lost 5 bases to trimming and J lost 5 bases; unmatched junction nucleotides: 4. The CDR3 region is CASSPDRVTEAFF. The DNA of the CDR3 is TGTGCCAGCAGCCCGGACAGGGTAACTGAAGCTTTCTTT.

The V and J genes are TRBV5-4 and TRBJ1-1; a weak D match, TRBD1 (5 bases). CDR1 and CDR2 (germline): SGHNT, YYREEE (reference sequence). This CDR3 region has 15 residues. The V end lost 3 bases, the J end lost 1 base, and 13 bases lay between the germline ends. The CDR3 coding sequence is TGTGCCAGCAGCTACGGGGGGGGAAGGAACACTGAAGCTTTCTTT. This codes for CASSYGGGRNTEAFF. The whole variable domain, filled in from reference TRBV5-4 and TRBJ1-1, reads ETGVTQSPTHLIKTRGQQVTLRCSSQSGHNTVSWYQQALGQGPQFIFQYYREEENGRGNFPPRFSGLQFPNYSSELNVNALELDDSALYLCASSYGGGRNTEAFFGQGTRLTVV.

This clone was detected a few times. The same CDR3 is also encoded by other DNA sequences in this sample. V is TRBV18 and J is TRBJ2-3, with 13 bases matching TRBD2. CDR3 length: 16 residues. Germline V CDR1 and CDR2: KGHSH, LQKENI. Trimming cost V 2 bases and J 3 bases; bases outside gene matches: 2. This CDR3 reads CASSPGLAGATDTQYF. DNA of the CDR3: TGTGCCAGCTCACCAGGACTAGCGGGAGCGACAGATACGCAGTATTTT.

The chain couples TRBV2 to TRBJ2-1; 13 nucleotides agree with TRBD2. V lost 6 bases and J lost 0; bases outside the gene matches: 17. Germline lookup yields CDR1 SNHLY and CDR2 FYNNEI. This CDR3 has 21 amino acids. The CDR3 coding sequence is TGTGCCAGCAGGACCCCTCGGACTAGCGGGAGTTCCAGGAGCTCCTACAATGAGCAGTTCTTC. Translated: CASRTPRTSGSSRSSYNEQFF.

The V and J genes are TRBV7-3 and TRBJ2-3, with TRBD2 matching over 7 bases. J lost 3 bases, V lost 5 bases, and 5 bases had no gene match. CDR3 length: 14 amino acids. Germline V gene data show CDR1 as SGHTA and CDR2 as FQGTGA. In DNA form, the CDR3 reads TGTGCCAGCAGCCAAACGGGGGGAACAGATACGCAGTATTTT. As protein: CASSQTGGTDTQYF.

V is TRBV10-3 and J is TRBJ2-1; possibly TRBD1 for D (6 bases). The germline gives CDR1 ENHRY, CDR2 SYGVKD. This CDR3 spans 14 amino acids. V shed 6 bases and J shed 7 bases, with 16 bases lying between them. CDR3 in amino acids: CAISPKPGVNEQFF. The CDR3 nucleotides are TGTGCCATCAGCCCTAAACCAGGGGTTAATGAGCAGTTCTTC.

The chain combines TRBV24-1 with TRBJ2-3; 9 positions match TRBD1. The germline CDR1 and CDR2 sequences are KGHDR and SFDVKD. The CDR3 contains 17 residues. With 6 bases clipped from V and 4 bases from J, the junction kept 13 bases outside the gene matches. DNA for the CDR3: TGTGCCACCAGTACAAGCAAACAGGGGGCATTCCCAGATACGCAGTATTTT. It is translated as CATSTSKQGAFPDTQYF.

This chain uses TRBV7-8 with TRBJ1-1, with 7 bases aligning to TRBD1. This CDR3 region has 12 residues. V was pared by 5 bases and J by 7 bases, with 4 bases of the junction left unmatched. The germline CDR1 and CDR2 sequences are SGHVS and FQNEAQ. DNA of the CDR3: TGTGCCAGCAGCGCCCGGACAGGTGAAGCTTTCTTT. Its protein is CASSARTGEAFF.

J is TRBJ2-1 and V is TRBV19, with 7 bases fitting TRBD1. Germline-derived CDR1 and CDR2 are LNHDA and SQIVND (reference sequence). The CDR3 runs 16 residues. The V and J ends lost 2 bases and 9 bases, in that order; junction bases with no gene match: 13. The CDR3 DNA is TGTGCCAGTAGTATAAGAGGGGGCGCCCCGGGCGGTGAGCAGTTCTTC. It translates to CASSIRGGAPGGEQFF. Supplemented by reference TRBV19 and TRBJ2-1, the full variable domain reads DGGITQSPKYLFRKEGQNVTLSCEQNLNHDAMYWYRQDPGQGLRLIYYSQIVNDFQKGDIAEGYSVSREKKESFPLTVTSAQKNPTAFYLCASSIRGGAPGGEQFFGPGTRLTVL.

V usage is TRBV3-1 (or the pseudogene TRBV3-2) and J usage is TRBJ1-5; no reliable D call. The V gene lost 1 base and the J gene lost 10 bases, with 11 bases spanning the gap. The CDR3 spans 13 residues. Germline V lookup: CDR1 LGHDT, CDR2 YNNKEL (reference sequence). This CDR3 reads CASSQGMGKPQHF. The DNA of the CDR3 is TGTGCCAGCAGCCAAGGTATGGGCAAACCCCAGCATTTT.

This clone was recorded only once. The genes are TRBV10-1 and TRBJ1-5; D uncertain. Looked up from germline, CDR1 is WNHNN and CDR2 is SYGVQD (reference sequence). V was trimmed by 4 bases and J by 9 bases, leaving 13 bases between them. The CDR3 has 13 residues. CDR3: CASSAEGFGPQHF. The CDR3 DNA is TGCGCCAGCAGTGCTGAGGGATTTGGGCCCCAGCATTTT.

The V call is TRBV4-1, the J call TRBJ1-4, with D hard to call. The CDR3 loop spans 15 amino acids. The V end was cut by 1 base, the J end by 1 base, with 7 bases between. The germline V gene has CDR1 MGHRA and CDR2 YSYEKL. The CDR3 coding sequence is TGCGCCAGCAGCCAAGTCTCAGAAACTAATGAAAAACTGTTTTTT. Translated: CASSQVSETNEKLFF.

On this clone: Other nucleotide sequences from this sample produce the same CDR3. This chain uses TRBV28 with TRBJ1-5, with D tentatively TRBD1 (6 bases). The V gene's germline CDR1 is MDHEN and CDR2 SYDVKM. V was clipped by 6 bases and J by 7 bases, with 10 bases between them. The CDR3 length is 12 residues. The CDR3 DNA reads TGTGCCAGCAGCAGCAGGGGACAGCCCCAGCATTTT. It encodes CASSSRGQPQHF.

The DNA for the CDR3 is TGTGCCAGCAGTCCAGGGGGCTCGGGCAATCAGCCCCAGCATTTT. As protein: CASSPGGSGNQPQHF. The V and J genes are TRBV6-5 and TRBJ1-5; 8 positions match TRBD1. Looked up from germline, CDR1 is MNHEY and CDR2 is SVGAGI. There are 15 residues in the CDR3. V lost 5 bases to trimming and J lost 2 bases; unmatched junction nucleotides: 5.

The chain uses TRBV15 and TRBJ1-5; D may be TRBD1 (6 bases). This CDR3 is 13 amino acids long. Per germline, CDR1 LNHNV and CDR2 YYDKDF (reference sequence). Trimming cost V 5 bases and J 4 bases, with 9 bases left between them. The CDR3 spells CATSRQVNQPQHF. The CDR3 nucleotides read TGTGCCACCAGCCGACAGGTGAATCAGCCCCAGCATTTT.

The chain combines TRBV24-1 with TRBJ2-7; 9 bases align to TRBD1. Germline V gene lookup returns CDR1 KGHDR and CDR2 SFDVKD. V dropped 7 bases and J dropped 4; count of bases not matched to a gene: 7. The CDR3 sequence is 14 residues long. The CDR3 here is CATSPTGGMYEQYF. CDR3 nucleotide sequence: TGTGCCACCAGCCCTACAGGGGGCATGTACGAGCAGTACTTC.

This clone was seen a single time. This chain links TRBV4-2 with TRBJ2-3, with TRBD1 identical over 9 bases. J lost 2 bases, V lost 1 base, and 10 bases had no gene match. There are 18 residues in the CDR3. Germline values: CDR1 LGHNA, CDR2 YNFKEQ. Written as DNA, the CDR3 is TGTGCCAGCAGCCAAGCTGGGACAGGGCGAGCCGTCACAGATACGCAGTATTTT. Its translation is CASSQAGTGRAVTDTQYF.

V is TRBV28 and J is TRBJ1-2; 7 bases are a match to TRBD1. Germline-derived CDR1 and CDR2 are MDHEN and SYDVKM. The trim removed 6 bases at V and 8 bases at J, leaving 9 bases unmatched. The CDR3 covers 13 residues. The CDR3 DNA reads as TGTGCCAGCAGCCAACAGGGGAGAAGGGGCTACACCTTC. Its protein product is CASSQQGRRGYTF.

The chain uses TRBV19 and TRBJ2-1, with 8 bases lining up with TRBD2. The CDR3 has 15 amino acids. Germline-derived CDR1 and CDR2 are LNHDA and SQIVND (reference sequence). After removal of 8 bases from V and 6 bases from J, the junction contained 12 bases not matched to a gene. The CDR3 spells CASRPRTGGGNEQFF. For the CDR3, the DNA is TGTGCCAGTCGACCTAGGACGGGAGGGGGCAATGAGCAGTTCTTC.

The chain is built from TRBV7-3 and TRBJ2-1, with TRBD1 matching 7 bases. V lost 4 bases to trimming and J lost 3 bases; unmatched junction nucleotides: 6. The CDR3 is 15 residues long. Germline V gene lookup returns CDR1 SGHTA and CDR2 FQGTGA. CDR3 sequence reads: CASSSDRASYNEQFF. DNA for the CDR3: TGTGCCAGCAGCTCAGACAGGGCAAGCTACAATGAGCAGTTCTTC. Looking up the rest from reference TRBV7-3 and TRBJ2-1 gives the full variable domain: GAGVSQTPSNKVTEKGKYVELRCDPISGHTALYWYRQSLGQGPEFLIYFQGTGAADDSGLPNDRFFAVRPEGSVSTLKIQRTERGDSAVYLCASSSDRASYNEQFFGPGTRLTVL.

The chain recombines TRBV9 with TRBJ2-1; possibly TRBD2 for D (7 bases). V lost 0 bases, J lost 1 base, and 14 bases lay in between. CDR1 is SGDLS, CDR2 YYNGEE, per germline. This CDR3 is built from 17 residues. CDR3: CASSVGWEGESYNEQFF. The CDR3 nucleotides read TGTGCCAGCAGCGTAGGATGGGAGGGGGAATCCTACAATGAGCAGTTCTTC.

The CDR3, as DNA: TGTGCCAGCAGCCTGAGACTAGCGGGGGAGGCGAACACCGGGGAGCTGTTTTTT. It encodes CASSLRLAGEANTGELFF. The chain employs TRBV27 and TRBJ2-2; TRBD2 matches 12 bases. Per the germline V gene, CDR1 is MNHEY and CDR2 is SMNVEV (reference sequence). The CDR3 spans 18 residues. The V and J ends lost 6 bases and 0 bases, in that order; junction bases with no gene match: 8.

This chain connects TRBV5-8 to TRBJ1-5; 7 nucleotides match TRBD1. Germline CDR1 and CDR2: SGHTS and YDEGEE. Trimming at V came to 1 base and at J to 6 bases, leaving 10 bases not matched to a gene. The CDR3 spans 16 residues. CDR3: CASSLNRDSLSQPQHF. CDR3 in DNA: TGTGCCAGCAGCTTGAATCGGGACAGCTTATCTCAGCCCCAGCATTTT. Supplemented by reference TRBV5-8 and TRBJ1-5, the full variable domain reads EAGVTQSPTHLIKTRGQQATLRCSPISGHTSVYWYQQALGLGLQFLLWYDEGEERNRGNFPPRFSGRQFPNYSSELNVNALELEDSALYLCASSLNRDSLSQPQHFGDGTRLSIL.

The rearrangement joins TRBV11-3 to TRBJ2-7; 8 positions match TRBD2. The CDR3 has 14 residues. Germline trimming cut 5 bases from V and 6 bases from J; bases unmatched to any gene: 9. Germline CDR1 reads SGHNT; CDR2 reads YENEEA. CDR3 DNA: TGTGCCAGCAGCCCTCCTGCGGGGGGCGGCGAGCAGTACGTC. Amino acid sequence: CASSPPAGGGEQYV.

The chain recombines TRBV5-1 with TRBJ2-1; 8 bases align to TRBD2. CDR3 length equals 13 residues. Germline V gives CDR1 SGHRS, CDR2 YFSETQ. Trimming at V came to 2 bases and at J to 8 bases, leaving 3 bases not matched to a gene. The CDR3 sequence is CASSLRGGDEQFF. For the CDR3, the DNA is TGCGCCAGCAGCTTACGGGGGGGAGATGAGCAGTTCTTC.

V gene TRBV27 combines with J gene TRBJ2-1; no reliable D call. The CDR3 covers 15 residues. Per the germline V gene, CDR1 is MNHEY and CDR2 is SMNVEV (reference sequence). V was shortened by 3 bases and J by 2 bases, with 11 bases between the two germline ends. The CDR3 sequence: CASSFGPAAYNEQFF. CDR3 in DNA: TGTGCCAGCAGTTTTGGCCCGGCGGCCTACAATGAGCAGTTCTTC.

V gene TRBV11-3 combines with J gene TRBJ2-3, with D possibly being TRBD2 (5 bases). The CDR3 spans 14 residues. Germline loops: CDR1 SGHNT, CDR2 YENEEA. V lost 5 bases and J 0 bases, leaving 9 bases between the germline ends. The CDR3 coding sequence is TGTGCCAGCAGCACCCGGACTAGCACAGATACGCAGTATTTT. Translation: CASSTRTSTDTQYF.